This entry concerns a single TCR beta chain. Sequencing was performed with immunoSEQ multiplex PCR; in TCRdb, only in-frame clones are kept and a portion is missing. Of 200,000 to 250,000 clones listed, about 92% are singletons. The data derive from a study of blood T cell repertoires in COVID-19. CDR3 length: 13 amino acids. Germline-derived CDR1 and CDR2 are GTSNPN and SVGIG (reference sequence). Trimming took off 7 bases at V and 0 bases at J, with 9 bases between the two ends. V and J are TRBV30 and TRBJ1-4, with D possibly TRBD1 on 5 matching bases. The TCR was taken from a man aged 25 to 40 with acute or convalescent COVID-19. The sequencing input was peripheral blood. The CDR3 is CASGRATNEKLFF. CDR3 in DNA: TGTGCCTCGGGACGGGCAACTAATGAAAAACTGTTTTTT.